This TCR beta chain is drawn from a study of cytomegalovirus exposure and HLA in healthy donors. At the level of the study: An earlier analysis identified 117 million unique TCR beta sequences in about 170 million T cells. General study points: In a later analysis, at a false discovery rate of 0.05, 16,951 TCR beta sequences matched HLA alleles. V- and J-gene trimming in TCR beta was tied to a missense DCLRE1C variant by an analysis performed later.

A word on this clone: The target antigen is unknown.

The CDR3 length is 13 residues. Germline V CDR1 and CDR2: SQVTM, ANQGSEA. J was trimmed by 3 bases and V by 5 bases; bases with no gene match: 7. PCR amplification relied on 60 Vbeta primers (plus 13 Jbeta primers). TCRdb keeps only in-frame clones here, not all; method: immunoSEQ multiplex PCR. The sample has under 170,000 clones, 55% to 75% seen once. The chain uses TRBV29-1 and TRBJ2-7, with TRBD2 matching over 7 bases. This receptor was obtained from a woman aged 55-75 years in good health and CMV-seropositive. Sequencing input: PBMCs. The CDR3 DNA sequence: TGCAGCGTTAGGCTAGCGGAGCGCTACGAGCAGTACTTC. Its protein is CSVRLAERYEQYF.